The source of this T cell receptor beta chain is a study of cytomegalovirus exposure and HLA in healthy donors listed by TCRdb under 2017. In terms of the full investigation: An earlier analysis of more than 550 of the donors reported about 300 Gb of sequence data and around 120 million unique TCR beta sequences obtained from 180 million or so T cells. An early release covering roughly 600 HLA-typed donors comprised 300 to 350 gigabases of sequencing data and approximately 85 million unique TCR sequences. Among the roughly 400 genotyped donors, around 81% belonged to the genetic ancestry cluster associated with self-reported Caucasian donors. The study was designed to test whether signatures of past pathogen exposure could be identified by cataloging public T cell receptors. The study used immunosequencing to profile the T cell repertoires of 666 subjects and linked those repertoires to cytomegalovirus serostatus. In addition to the first cohort of about 650 subjects, a separate validation cohort of 120 different subjects was used. High-throughput TCR immunosequencing, statistical association of individual TCRs with disease status, and machine learning were combined to predict cytomegalovirus infection status. A later analysis re-analyzed previously published TCR beta repertoires from several hundred donors and added high-resolution HLA genotyping to study TCR occurrence patterns. The later analysis used no new phenotypic data to find candidate immune exposures, relying instead on TCR beta sequences and their occurrence across donors. An earlier analysis of fewer than 700 of the donors applied high-throughput TCR beta sequencing to assess whether each TCR beta V gene segment acted as functional or pseudogenic. Donor age, sex, ethnicity and CMV serostatus were compiled together with the repertoire data. A later genetic analysis took genome-wide SNP genotypes for about three fifths of the 666 donors and used that subset as a discovery cohort. Every discovery cohort repertoire had been produced on one sequencing platform. HLA typing covered class I and class II loci at four-digit resolution. The number of donors typed differed by locus, with about 629-630 for A, B, C, DRB1 and DQB1, 522 for DQA1, 606 for DPA1, and 450 to 480 for DPB1. Four or five DR-DQ haplotypes were treated as single units for association and clustering because of strong linkage in the cohort. Among roughly 400 genotyped donors of the cohort, an average of around 250,000 unique TCR beta nucleotide sequences was sequenced per donor, of which roughly 17% were non-productive.

To note about this clone: There is no known antigen for this receptor.

Library prep was done by the immunoSEQ multiplex PCR assay. For the multiplex PCR, a mixture combining 60 forward primers for TCR Vbeta segments and 13 reverse primers for TCR Jbeta segments was used. Amplification of the CDR3 region of rearranged TCR beta genes was performed with a multiplex PCR assay on genomic DNA. On the Illumina HiSeq System, the amplified TCR beta libraries were sequenced as 87-base-pair reads. As for the authors' bioinformatics: A later analysis counted some 80 million unique TCR beta chains across the roughly 700 repertoires, and some 11 million of these chains were shared by at least two donors. Raw reads were error-corrected and collapsed into unique sequences with a nearest-neighbor algorithm that merged closely related sequences to remove PCR and sequencing errors. Alignment of CDR3 sequences to IMGT reference sequences was used to assign V, D and J gene segments. For a sequence to be retained, at least a six-nucleotide match to both a V gene segment and a J gene segment was required. Rearrangements were called productive when the CDR3 lacked stop codons and stayed in frame with V and J; all others were non-productive. CDR3 was defined by IMGT convention, running from the second conserved V-encoded cysteine to the conserved J-encoded phenylalanine. The earlier analysis of 450 to 750 of the donors excluded any sequence lacking an unambiguous match to a single V gene segment. An earlier analysis of 500 to 600 of the donors classified V segments as functional when productive rearrangements were above 56.7% and as segregating when the standard deviation between donors was above 5%. A statistical classification framework was built to diagnose cytomegalovirus status from the catalog of TCR beta chain sequences. In a later analysis, V and J genes were assigned by comparing TCR nucleotide sequences against IMGT/GENE-DB human TR gene sequences. Using the TCRdist pipeline, a later analysis assigned CDR3 sequences along with most-parsimonious VDJ recombination scenarios. In a later analysis, every TCR beta chain was defined by the combination of its CDR3 amino acid sequence and its V-gene family, and reads without a unique V-gene family were dropped. As a way to deal with suspected cross-contamination and a sequencing artifact, a later analysis dropped 450 to 600 nucleotide sequences that were highly shared and had low generation probability. For each public chain, a later analysis derived a clonal expansion index from normalized ranks of inferred template counts within each repertoire. A later analysis computed generation probabilities with a VDJ recombination model fitted to out-of-frame rearrangements, and checked the results against IGoR. Hypergeometric tests were used in a later analysis to score TCR-TCR, TCR-HLA and TCR-CMV co-occurrence, with a repertoire-size bias correction applied to the TCR pairs. In a later analysis, false discovery rates were estimated by permuting HLA or CMV assignments 20 times. A later analysis grouped co-occurring TCRs with DBSCAN, adding TCRdist sequence similarity when clustering within HLA-allele-positive subsets. For co-occurrence clustering, repertoires with fewer than 30,000 or more than 120,000 public chains were excluded, along with four or five repertoires with anomalous nucleotide sharing. TCRdb took over this immuneACCESS table, retaining in-frame rearrangements with V and J assigned. Such tables are incomplete; in checked studies, under half of the missing clones stem from an unresolved V gene, and the remainder is unexplained. V and J calls plus clone size are reproduced from that table; the DNA served to infer D and trimming. This sample's table contains about 160,000 clones. The ten largest clonotypes hold 1% to 1.5% of the sample.

In total, roughly 670 healthy bone marrow donors made up the cohort. At the time of sampling, all cohort members were nominally healthy, though unrecorded immune exposures were likely present. The donor tested CMV seronegative and was one of the 352 seronegative cohort members. A peripheral blood sample was collected from each donor, and TCR beta sequencing was performed on peripheral blood mononuclear cells. The Qiagen DNeasy Blood Extraction Kit was used to extract genomic DNA from the blood cell samples. Points the paper makes about the study in general: Several of the top co-occurrence clusters appeared to be linked to parvovirus B19, influenza, CMV and Epstein-Barr virus, according to a later analysis. A total of 150 to 200 TCR beta chains were listed by the study as associated with cytomegalovirus. Linkage disequilibrium might explain the correlated functional status among segregating V segments, but an unknown experimental factor could not be ruled out. According to a later analysis, most CMV-associated TCR beta chains appeared to be HLA-restricted, and the HLA associations seemed to be driven largely by CMV exposure. Cytomegalovirus status was reported to be diagnosed by the classifier with high specificity and sensitivity in both the original and validation cohorts. In an earlier analysis of some 500 of the donors, most TCR beta V segments appeared in productive rearrangements about 87% or about 30% of the time, broadly matching IMGT annotations. A further reported finding was that TCR beta sequences accurately predicted the HLA-A and HLA-B alleles for most subjects in the first cohort. CMV serostatus was the only immune exposure information available for the cohort. This cohort had only TCR beta chains sequenced, and the lack of alpha or paired-chain data limited which features could be detected. According to a later analysis, TCR association rates differed among HLA loci, with DRB1 alleles showing the most associated TCRs and HLA-C alleles showing the fewest. V-gene and J-gene trimming of TCR beta chains was associated with a missense DCLRE1C variant in a later genetic analysis, and the association was replicated in an independent cohort. Most TCR sequences were observed very rarely across donors, whereas some public TCRs were present in many individuals. A later analysis found that HLA-associated TCR beta chains were more clonally expanded and had lower generation probabilities than equally common non-associated chains. A cluster of highly shared sequence variants was judged likely to represent a technical artifact of the sequencing pipeline. A later genetic analysis reported fewer N-insertions in productive TCRs among donors in an Asian-associated ancestry cluster than the approximately 670-donor mean. The 87-base-pair reads could not distinguish some IMGT-functional V segments, including TRBV6-2 and TRBV6-3, so those segments were excluded. It was suggested by the authors that the approach could potentially be generalized to other disease states and immunological phenotypes. Assigning TCR associations to individual alleles was difficult when HLA alleles, especially DR and DQ, strongly co-occurred. The earlier analysis of nearly 600 of the donors excluded approximately 17 rarely observed V segments, including chromosome 9 orphons, because counts were too low. A few of the identified cytomegalovirus-associated TCR beta chains were confirmed in vitro to be specific for cytomegalovirus antigens. HLA typing was unavailable for some donors at each locus, so association tests used only the typed subset. A later analysis associated 16,951 TCR beta sequences with specific HLA alleles at a false discovery rate of 0.05. The presence/absence analyses assumed that sequencing depth was roughly uniform across donors, and that assumption may not be true.

The CDR3 runs 16 amino acids, cysteine and phenylalanine included. CDR3 DNA is the only sequence kept; it has 48 bases, read in frame from the first base. CDR1 is given as KGHSH and CDR2 as LQKENI, both from the germline V gene. Here V drops 2 bases and J drops 1 base, and the junction holds 4 bases not matched to any gene. The chain couples TRBV18 to TRBJ1-4, and 7 bases in between align with TRBD1. The TCR was taken from a woman aged 55 to 70 in good health and CMV-seronegative. The sample consisted of PBMCs. This receptor carries the CDR3 CASSPLRDRTNEKLFF. The nucleotide sequence reads TGTGCCAGCTCACCATTACGGGACAGAACTAATGAAAAACTGTTTTTT.